This is a list of T cell receptor beta chains from one sample in a study of T cell responses to AZD1222 COVID-19 vaccine. Assay: immunoSEQ multiplex PCR; the TCRdb copy retains only in-frame clones and omits some. This table holds 150,000 to 200,000 clones, about nine tenths found once. This material consisted of peripheral blood, taken on day 0 of AZD1222 vaccination. The receptors here all came from an adult in good health. The CDR3 runs from the conserved cysteine through the conserved F or W. The D gene is left open where the match is weak. A row's size may be missing; if present it is once, few, many or a size class.

j_call v_call d_call clone_size cdr3_aa cdr3_nt
TRBJ2-5 TRBV4-1 TRBD1 - CASSQESATGGETQYF TGCGCCAGCAGCCAAGAATCTGCGACAGGGGGAGAGACCCAGTACTTC
TRBJ1-1 TRBV5-5 - - CASIATTGTEAFF TGTGCCAGCATAGCGACGACGGGCACTGAAGCTTTCTTT
TRBJ2-7 TRBV4-1 - - CASSLRDTGYEQYF TGCGCCAGCAGCCTCCGGGACACAGGCTACGAGCAGTACTTC
TRBJ2-7 TRBV2 - - CASTPGLLNYEQYF TGTGCCAGCACCCCGGGGTTGCTCAACTACGAGCAGTACTTC
TRBJ1-6 TRBV7-2 - - CASSPSWGSPLHF TGTGCCAGCAGCCCTTCTTGGGGGTCACCCCTCCACTTT
TRBJ2-1 TRBV27 - few CASRHAPSSYNEQFF TGTGCCAGCAGGCACGCTCCTAGCTCCTACAATGAGCAGTTCTTC
TRBJ1-1 TRBV30 - - CAWGDPGGTEAFF TGTGCCTGGGGGGACCCGGGGGGCACTGAAGCTTTCTTT
TRBJ1-2 TRBV28 - - CASSLTANYGYTF TGTGCCAGCAGTTTAACCGCTAACTATGGCTACACCTTC
TRBJ1-4 TRBV28 - - CASRFQGRGEKLFF TGTGCCAGCAGATTCCAGGGGAGAGGAGAAAAACTGTTTTTT
TRBJ1-2 TRBV19 TRBD1 - CASSGNRGLYYGYTF TGTGCCAGTAGTGGTAACAGGGGGCTCTACTATGGCTACACCTTC
TRBJ2-1 TRBV5-1 - - CASSLAYNTYNEQFF TGCGCCAGCAGCTTGGCCTATAACACATACAATGAGCAGTTCTTC
TRBJ2-7 TRBV28 - - CASSGLYEQYF TGTGCCAGCAGTGGACTCTACGAGCAGTACTTC
TRBJ2-4 TRBV28 TRBD2 medium-sized CASRPAGGNIQYF TGTGCCAGCAGGCCAGCGGGGGGGAACATTCAGTACTTC
TRBJ1-4 TRBV29-1 TRBD1 - CSVDLMTGSDEKLFF TGCAGCGTTGATCTTATGACAGGGAGTGATGAAAAACTGTTTTTT
TRBJ2-7 TRBV7-2 - few CASSLAHSSYEQYF TGTGCCAGCAGCTTAGCTCACAGTTCCTACGAGCAGTACTTC
TRBJ1-4 TRBV6-5 TRBD1 - CASTRQGPNEKLFF TGTGCCAGCACGAGACAGGGCCCAAATGAAAAACTGTTTTTT
TRBJ1-2 TRBV24-1 TRBD1 - CATSDTDREYGYTF TGTGCCACCAGTGATACAGACAGGGAATACGGCTACACCTTC
TRBJ1-6 TRBV4-3 - - CASSQGGARDSPLHF TGCGCCAGCAGCCAAGGCGGAGCTAGGGATTCACCCCTCCACTTT
TRBJ2-3 TRBV5-1 - - CASSGQSSTDTQYF TGCGCCAGCAGCGGGCAGTCTAGCACAGATACGCAGTATTTT
TRBJ1-6 TRBV12-3/TRBV12-4 TRBD1 - CASSRQGGSPLHF TGTGCCAGCAGCAGACAGGGTGGTTCACCCCTCCACTTT
TRBJ2-7 TRBV28 - - CASSLVRRNEQYF TGTGCCAGCAGTTTAGTCAGGAGAAACGAGCAGTACTTC
TRBJ2-7 TRBV12-3/TRBV12-4 - - CARRGPSSYEQYF TGTGCCAGGAGGGGTCCCTCCTCCTACGAGCAGTACTTC
TRBJ1-6 TRBV7-6 - - CASRLTGPASHYNSPLHF TGTGCCAGCAGGCTTACCGGACCCGCCTCGCACTATAATTCACCCCTCCACTTT
TRBJ2-7 TRBV11-1 TRBD1 once CASSRTGTAYYEQYF TGTGCCAGCAGTCGAACCGGGACAGCTTACTACGAGCAGTACTTC
TRBJ1-1 TRBV25-1 - - CASSEEGLTEAFF TGTGCCAGCAGTGAAGAAGGGTTGACTGAAGCTTTCTTT
TRBJ1-2 TRBV18 - - CASSPAVRNYGYTF TGTGCCAGCTCACCAGCCGTAAGAAACTATGGCTACACCTTC
TRBJ1-6 TRBV4-3 TRBD1 - CASSQQQGPGSPLHF TGCGCCAGCAGCCAACAACAGGGGCCGGGTTCACCCCTCCACTTT
TRBJ2-5 TRBV28 - - CASSRPGETQYF TGTGCCAGCAGTCGCCCCGGGGAGACCCAGTACTTC
TRBJ1-4 TRBV28 - - CASREQTRLNEKLFF TGTGCCAGCAGAGAGCAGACGCGGCTTAATGAAAAACTGTTTTTT
TRBJ2-7 TRBV5-1 - - CASSLSATLLDEQYF TGCGCCAGCAGCTTGAGTGCAACCCTCCTGGACGAGCAGTACTTC
TRBJ2-5 TRBV27 - - CASSLGGPRETQYF TGTGCCAGCAGTTTAGGAGGTCCGAGGGAGACCCAGTACTTC
TRBJ2-5 TRBV5-6 TRBD1 - CASSPTGIGTQYF TGTGCCAGCAGCCCGACAGGGATAGGGACCCAGTACTTC
TRBJ2-7 TRBV4-1 - - CASSPLPGGGTYEQYF TGCGCCAGCAGCCCACTACCCGGGGGAGGCACGTACGAGCAGTACTTC
TRBJ1-1 TRBV28 TRBD1 - CASIQQGAGMNTEAFF TGTGCCAGCATCCAGCAGGGGGCTGGGATGAACACTGAAGCTTTCTTT
TRBJ2-3 TRBV7-2 - - CASSLYSTDTQYF TGTGCCAGCAGCTTATACAGCACAGATACGCAGTATTTT
TRBJ1-1 TRBV6-5 - - CAGSRGGVNTEAFF TGTGCCGGCTCTAGAGGGGGAGTTAACACTGAAGCTTTCTTT